The 6 T cell receptor beta chains in this list originate from one sample, sequenced in a study of blood T cell repertoires in COVID-19. Sequenced by immunoSEQ multiplex PCR; TCRdb stores in-frame clones only, minus some. This sample has 300,000 to 450,000 clones, with 85% found just once. Sequenced: peripheral blood. The receptors come from a woman between 18 and 30 years old with acute or convalescent COVID-19.

The rearrangement joins TRBV18 to TRBJ1-1; D is ambiguous. The CDR3 is made up of 16 amino acids. The germline V gene encodes CDR1 KGHSH and CDR2 LQKENI. The ends were cut back, 1 base at V and 0 bases at J, with 12 bases in the middle. CDR3 nucleotide sequence: TGTGCCAGCTCACCACGGTCGAGAGACATGAACACTGAAGCTTTCTTT. It yields the protein CASSPRSRDMNTEAFF.

In its sample, this clone was seen a few times. The chain links TRBV28 to TRBJ2-7; 13 positions agree with TRBD2. In germline, CDR1 is MDHEN, CDR2 SYDVKM. The CDR3 length is 15 residues. Trimming removed 6 bases from V and 4 bases from J; junction bases left unmatched: 6. DNA for the CDR3: TGTGCCAGCAGAGAGGGACTAGCGGGATCTTACGAGCAGTACTTC. It translates to CASREGLAGSYEQYF.

This chain connects TRBV4-2 to TRBJ2-7; 7 nucleotides line up with TRBD2. This CDR3 is 17 amino acids long. V was pared by 0 bases and J by 0 bases, with 8 bases of the junction left unmatched. Germline values: CDR1 LGHNA, CDR2 YNFKEQ. The CDR3 DNA reads as TGTGCCAGCAGCCAAGAGCCCCAGCGGGAAATCTCCTACGAGCAGTACTTC. This codes for CASSQEPQREISYEQYF.

The V call is TRBV28, the J call TRBJ1-3; 7 nucleotides line up with TRBD1. The CDR3 covers 14 residues. CDR1 MDHEN and CDR2 SYDVKM come from the germline V gene. V was pared by 7 bases and J by 5 bases, with 8 bases of the junction left unmatched. This CDR3 reads CASNDRARRNTIYF. CDR3 in DNA: TGTGCCAGCAACGACAGGGCGAGAAGAAACACCATATATTTT.

The chain employs TRBV18 and TRBJ2-1, with 8 positions matching TRBD1. Trimming removed 3 bases from V and 2 bases from J; junction bases left unmatched: 6. The germline CDR1 and CDR2 sequences are KGHSH and LQKENI. This CDR3 contains 16 residues. For the CDR3, the DNA is TGTGCCAGCTCACCGGCTGGACAGGGCCCCTACAATGAGCAGTTCTTC. As protein: CASSPAGQGPYNEQFF.

This clone has a single count. The genes are TRBV28 and TRBJ2-5; TRBD1 matches at 9 bases. This CDR3 is 16 amino acids long. The germline gives CDR1 MDHEN, CDR2 SYDVKM. Trimming removed 3 bases from V and 5 bases from J; junction bases left unmatched: 10. The CDR3 protein is CASSFGTGMAGETQYF. CDR3 nucleotide sequence: TGTGCCAGCAGTTTCGGGACAGGGATGGCCGGGGAGACCCAGTACTTC.